The 9 T cell receptor beta chains below were found in one sample sequenced in a study of metastatic and nonmetastatic thyroid tumors (dated by TCRdb to the early 2020s). Library preparation was by PCR. The reads were generated on an Illumina HiSeq 4000. TCRdb took the public reads, trimmed them with fastp at Q25, ran MiXCR for clone calling and kept in-frame beta chains. A total of tens of thousands of clones appear in this sample, 20% of them only once. The ten largest clones represent under 4.5% of the sample. Before undergoing thyroid surgery, none of the patients had been given any kind of treatment. Sequenced: blood. The origin of the receptors is a female donor with papillary thyroid cancer or a benign thyroid nodule (not recorded which). Some clones in this sample may be carry-over from other donors' samples.

This clone was seen at least ten times. The V gene is TRBV29-1, the J gene TRBJ2-1, with TRBD1 identical over 9 bases. The ends lost 7 bases at V and 3 bases at J; junction bases unmatched: 13. The CDR3 extends over 16 amino acids. Per germline, CDR1 SQVTM and CDR2 ANQGSEA. The CDR3 DNA reads as TGCAGCGCCCTGGGACAGGGAGGTCCCCTCTACAATGAGCAGTTCTTC. Its protein is CSALGQGGPLYNEQFF.

This clone was detected ten times or more. This chain uses TRBV19 with TRBJ2-2, with 8 nucleotides matching TRBD2. This CDR3 contains 15 residues. Germline V gene data show CDR1 as LNHDA and CDR2 as SQIVND (reference sequence). Trimming at V came to 7 bases and at J to 2 bases, leaving 6 bases not matched to a gene. The CDR3 coding sequence is TGTGCCAGTAAAACTAGCGGACCAAACACCGGGGAGCTGTTTTTT. Its translation: CASKTSGPNTGELFF.

As for this clone: A read error may be the cause here, since a much bigger clone is one base away. V gene TRBV30 combines with J gene TRBJ2-4, with TRBD2 matching 10 bases. CDR3 size: 17 residues. The germline CDR1 and CDR2 sequences are GTSNPN and SVGIG (reference sequence). V lost 4 bases, J lost 3 bases, and 12 bases stayed unmatched. In DNA form, the CDR3 reads TGTGCCTGGATGCGAGTATGGCTAGCGGGAGACAAAAACATTCAGTACTTC. It codes for CAWMRVWLAGDKNIQYF. The full variable domain, with the rest looked up from reference TRBV30 and TRBJ2-4, is SQTIHQWPATLVQPVGSPLSLECTVEGTSNPNLYWYRQAAGRGLQLLFYSVGIGQISSEVPQNLSASRPQDRQFILSSKKLLLSDSGFYLCAWMRVWLAGDKNIQYFGAGTRLSVL.

In this sample, this clone turned up many times. The gene calls are TRBV20-1 and TRBJ2-3; 16 nucleotides match TRBD2. CDR3 length: 15 amino acids. The V segment lost 2 bases and the J segment 9 bases; nucleotides outside the gene matches: 5. CDR1 is DFQATT and CDR2 is SNEGSKA in the germline V gene (reference sequence). The CDR3 DNA sequence: TGCAGTGCTAGACCCGGGACTAGCGGGAGGGGGACGCAGTATTTT. Its protein product is CSARPGTSGRGTQYF.

This clone occurred a few times. The CDR3 is CASVGTGRGVYGYTF. CDR3 in DNA: TGTGCCAGCGTGGGAACAGGTAGAGGGGTCTATGGCTACACCTTC. V is TRBV27 and J is TRBJ1-2; possibly TRBD1 for D (5 bases). Germline V gene lookup returns CDR1 MNHEY and CDR2 SMNVEV (reference sequence). There are 15 residues in the CDR3. V was shortened by 8 bases and J by 4 bases, with 20 bases between the two germline ends.

In its sample, this clone was seen many times. Other DNA sequences in the sample encode the same CDR3. The rearrangement joins TRBV3-1 to TRBJ1-2; D not resolved. This CDR3 contains 14 residues. Trimming removed 8 bases from V and 1 base from J, with 14 bases in between. CDR1 LGHDT and CDR2 YNNKEL come from the germline V gene (reference sequence). The CDR3 nucleotides read TGTGCCAGCGCGTCCGGGAACGGTAACTATGGCTACACCTTC. Its translation is CASASGNGNYGYTF.

This clone was seen repeatedly, ten times or more. The rearrangement joins TRBV5-5 to TRBJ2-3, with 12 nucleotides matching TRBD2. Looked up from germline, CDR1 is SGHKS and CDR2 is YYEKEE (reference sequence). The CDR3 totals 16 residues. Trimming took 3 bases from V and 2 from J; bases not matched to a gene: 4. The CDR3 bases are TGTGCCAGCAGCTGGGCTAGCGGGAGGGACACAGATACGCAGTATTTT. As protein: CASSWASGRDTDTQYF.

On this clone: One base away lies a much larger clone, so this may be a sequencing read error. The chain employs TRBV27 and TRBJ2-6; 8 positions match TRBD1. The V gene's germline CDR1 is MNHEY and CDR2 SMNVEV (reference sequence). Trimming cost V 7 bases and J 0 bases; bases outside gene matches: 14. The CDR3 covers 19 residues. The CDR3 DNA follows: TGTGCCAGCAAGTTTGATGGGGACAGGTGTCGCTCTGGGGCCAACGTCCTGACTTTC. It yields the protein CASKFDGDRCRSGANVLTF.

This clone was seen at least ten times. Other DNA sequences in this specimen translate into the identical CDR3. The rearrangement links TRBV12-3 or TRBV12-4 to TRBJ1-5; possibly TRBD1 for D (6 bases). Trimming stripped 7 bases from V and 1 base from J, with 17 bases between. The CDR3 spans 16 residues. CDR3 sequence (DNA): TGTGCCAGCACCTTCTCCGGGGGCCGGAGCAATCAGCCCCAGCATTTT. Amino acid sequence: CASTFSGGRSNQPQHF.